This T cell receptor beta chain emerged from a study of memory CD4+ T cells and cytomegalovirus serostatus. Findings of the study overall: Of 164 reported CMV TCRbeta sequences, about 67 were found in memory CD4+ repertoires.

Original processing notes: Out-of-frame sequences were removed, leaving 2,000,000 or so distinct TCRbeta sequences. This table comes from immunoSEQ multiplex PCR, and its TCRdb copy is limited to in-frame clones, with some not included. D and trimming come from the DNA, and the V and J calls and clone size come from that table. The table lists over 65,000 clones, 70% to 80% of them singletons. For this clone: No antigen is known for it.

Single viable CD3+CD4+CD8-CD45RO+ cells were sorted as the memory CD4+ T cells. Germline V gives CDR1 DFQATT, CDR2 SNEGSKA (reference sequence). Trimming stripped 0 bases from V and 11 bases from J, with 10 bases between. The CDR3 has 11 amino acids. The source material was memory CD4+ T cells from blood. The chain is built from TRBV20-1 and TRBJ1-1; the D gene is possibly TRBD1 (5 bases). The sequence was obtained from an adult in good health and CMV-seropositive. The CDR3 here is CSARDEGRAFF. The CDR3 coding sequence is TGCAGTGCTAGAGATGAGGGGAGGGCTTTCTTT.